The 28 T cell receptor beta chains below all came from one sample that was sequenced in a study of blood T cells in healthy people across ages. A sample-barcoded 5' primer and a J-beta primer mix were used in a second PCR of roughly 6 to 11 cycles. TCRdb re-derived calls from the 5' RACE reads in MiXCR, one entry per CDR3 protein. The sample lists 850,000 or so distinct CDR3 sequences; 29% were seen once. The sample consisted of blood. These TCRs come from a woman at least 80 years old in good health.

This clonotype was recorded a few times. The chain combines TRBV20-1 with TRBJ1-1; D perhaps matches TRBD1 (5 bases). Germline CDR1 is DFQATT and CDR2 is SNEGSKA (reference sequence). V was pared by 4 bases and J by 1 base, with 16 bases between. CDR3 length: 15 amino acids. CDR3: CSAIKAGRGNTEAFF. The CDR3, as DNA: TGCAGTGCTATCAAAGCAGGGCGCGGGAACACTGAAGCTTTCTTT.

This clonotype has at least ten counts. This sequence joins TRBV7-9 and TRBJ2-4; the D is unclear. Germline values: CDR1 SEHNR, CDR2 FQNEAQ (reference sequence). Trimming removed 3 bases at V and 10 bases at J, with 13 bases between. The CDR3 is made up of 13 amino acids. CDR3 loop: CASSFPHRTIQYF. CDR3 in DNA: TGTGCCAGCAGCTTTCCCCATCGAACTATTCAGTACTTC.

In this sample, this clonotype turned up many times. This rearrangement joins TRBV20-1 to TRBJ1-2, with D perhaps TRBD1 (5 bases). V was pared by 8 bases and J by 1 base, with 11 bases between. Germline CDR1 reads DFQATT; CDR2 reads SNEGSKA (reference sequence). The CDR3 is 12 amino acids. The CDR3 here is CSLDRNNYGYTF. The CDR3 nucleotides read TGCAGTTTAGACAGAAATAACTATGGCTACACCTTC.

This clonotype was observed a handful of times. This may be a read error: a much more frequent sequence differs by one nucleotide. CDR3 bases: TGCGCCAGCAGCCACGACGTCGGTCTGTCCTACAATGAGCAGTACTTC. Translated: CASSHDVGLSYNEQYF. The V and J genes are TRBV4-3 and TRBJ2-1, with D unclear. The J call may be wrong; the DNA end is better matched by TRBJ2-7. This CDR3 is built from 16 residues. CDR1 is LGHNA, CDR2 YSLEER, per germline.

Only a few counts were recorded for this clonotype. The CDR3 DNA follows: TGTGCCAGCAGTGAAGACAGGGGTAGTGAAAAACTGTTTTTT. Residues: CASSEDRGSEKLFF. This sequence joins TRBV6-1 and TRBJ1-4, with TRBD1 identical over 7 bases. The CDR3 has 14 amino acids. V gave up 1 base and J gave up 7 bases; unmatched junction bases: 3. In germline, CDR1 is MNHNS, CDR2 SASEGT.

This chain uses TRBV6-5 with TRBJ1-4, with D possibly TRBD1 on 6 matching bases. V lost 2 bases and J lost 2, with 9 bases in between. CDR3 length: 15 residues. Germline CDR1 reads MNHEY; CDR2 reads SVGAGI. The CDR3 bases are TGTGCCAGCAGTTACCAGGGGAGTACTAATGAAAAACTGTTTTTT. Its translation: CASSYQGSTNEKLFF.

Comments on this clonotype: A much more abundant neighbour one base away suggests this may be a read error. The chain joins TRBV10-3 to TRBJ1-2, with 7 bases aligning to TRBD1. The CDR3 is 14 amino acids. Per the germline V gene, CDR1 is ENHRY and CDR2 is SYGVKD. The CDR3 region is CAISRQGQNYDYTF. CDR3 nucleotides: TGTGCCATCAGCAGACAGGGACAAAACTATGACTACACCTTC.

This clonotype showed up many times. The chain uses TRBV12-3 or TRBV12-4 and TRBJ1-3; weak D call: TRBD1 (6 bases). The V end lost 9 bases, the J end lost 4 bases, and 10 bases lay between the germline ends. The CDR3 extends over 12 amino acids. The CDR3 DNA reads as TGTGCCAGGGGGGGGCTCGGAAACACCATATATTTT. It encodes CARGGLGNTIYF.

This clonotype was observed at least ten times. As DNA, the CDR3 is TGCGCCAGCAGCTTACCTGAACAGACAAATCAGCCCCAGCATTTT. Residues: CASSLPEQTNQPQHF. The chain carries TRBV5-1 and TRBJ1-5; the D is unclear. V was clipped by 2 bases and J by 4 bases, with 13 bases between them. The germline V gene encodes CDR1 SGHRS and CDR2 YFSETQ. This CDR3 region has 15 residues.

This clonotype came up many times. This sequence joins TRBV7-2 and TRBJ2-5, with 7 positions matching TRBD1. The CDR3 totals 14 residues. The germline V gene encodes CDR1 SGHTA and CDR2 FQGNSA. V gave up 5 bases and J gave up 2 bases; unmatched junction bases: 5. CDR3 sequence (DNA): TGTGCCAGCAGCCCGGACAGGAGTCAAGAGACCCAGTACTTC. Translating it yields CASSPDRSQETQYF.

This clonotype was seen at least ten times. V is TRBV4-3 and J is TRBJ2-7, with TRBD1 matching over 9 bases. Losses at the gene ends were 3 bases for V and 5 bases for J; bases not matched to a gene: 2. Germline loops: CDR1 LGHNA, CDR2 YSLEER. The CDR3 sequence is 13 residues long. The CDR3 sequence: CASSHRTGDEQYF. Here the CDR3 DNA reads TGCGCCAGCAGCCACCGGACAGGGGACGAGCAGTACTTC.

There are a few counts of this clonotype. This rearrangement joins TRBV7-8 to TRBJ1-5; D ambiguous. The CDR3 extends over 10 amino acids. Germline V gene lookup returns CDR1 SGHVS and CDR2 FQNEAQ. V was trimmed by 9 bases and J by 1 base, leaving 1 base between them. The CDR3 DNA sequence: TGTGCCAGAAGCAATCAGCCCCAGCATTTT. This encodes CARSNQPQHF.

This clonotype has just a few counts. This chain joins TRBV29-1 and TRBJ1-2, with D tentatively TRBD1 (6 bases). This CDR3 spans 13 amino acids. Trimming cost V 6 bases and J 5 bases, with 16 bases left between them. Germline assignment: CDR1 SQVTM and CDR2 ANQGSEA. In DNA form, the CDR3 reads TGCAGCGTGACTATTACAGGGATGTATGGCTACACCTTC. Its translation: CSVTITGMYGYTF.

As for this clonotype: A much bigger clone sits one base away, suggesting this may be a read error. The CDR3 DNA follows: TGCGCCAGCAGCTTGGAGGGCCGAAGTTTCGGAGATACGCAGTATTTT. As protein: CASSLEGRSFGDTQYF. This chain links TRBV5-1 with TRBJ2-3; the D is unclear. In germline, CDR1 is SGHRS, CDR2 YFSETQ. The CDR3 loop spans 16 amino acids. Trimming removed 0 bases at V and 5 bases at J, with 16 bases between.

Comment on this clonotype: This may be a read error: a much more frequent sequence differs by one nucleotide. The chain carries TRBV20-1 and TRBJ1-6; unclear D gene. Germline values: CDR1 DFQATT, CDR2 SNEGSKA (reference sequence). CDR3 length: 15 residues. V lost 3 bases and J 0 bases, leaving 9 bases between the germline ends. CDR3 nucleotides: TGCAGTGCTAGGGGTCCAAACTCCTATAATTCACCCCTCCACTTT. As protein: CSARGPNSYNSPLHF.

V gene TRBV28 combines with J gene TRBJ1-2; 8 bases are shared with TRBD1. Germline V gene lookup returns CDR1 MDHEN and CDR2 SYDVKM. Trimming cost V 6 bases and J 4 bases; bases outside gene matches: 7. The CDR3 has 14 residues. The CDR3 region has the DNA TGTGCCAGCAGCTTGACAGGGGCAATCTATGGCTACACCTTC. Residues: CASSLTGAIYGYTF.

This rearrangement joins TRBV20-1 to TRBJ1-2; D is unresolved. V was trimmed by 0 bases and J by 2 bases, leaving 7 bases between them. Germline V gene data show CDR1 as DFQATT and CDR2 as SNEGSKA (reference sequence). The CDR3 runs to 13 residues. CDR3 protein: CSAREGTNYGYTF. The CDR3 DNA reads as TGCAGTGCTAGAGAGGGCACCAACTATGGCTACACCTTC.

The rearrangement links TRBV30 to TRBJ1-2, with TRBD1 as a possible D gene (6 bases). This CDR3 is built from 13 residues. Trimming pared 4 bases from V and 4 bases from J, leaving 13 bases between. Germline V gene data show CDR1 as GTSNPN and CDR2 as SVGIG (reference sequence). CDR3 in amino acids: CAWTKTGIYGYTF. CDR3 sequence (DNA): TGTGCCTGGACCAAAACAGGGATCTATGGCTACACCTTC.

This chain uses TRBV7-2 with TRBJ2-5; D remains ambiguous. In germline, CDR1 is SGHTA, CDR2 FQGNSA. The CDR3 extends over 15 amino acids. The V end was cut by 4 bases, the J end by 1 base, with 13 bases between. The CDR3 DNA sequence: TGTGCCAGCAGCTCCCTAGGGCGAGCCCAAGAGACCCAGTACTTC. Encoded protein: CASSSLGRAQETQYF. The entire variable domain, with the rest obtained from reference TRBV7-2 and TRBJ2-5, is as follows: GAGVSQSPSNKVTEKGKDVELRCDPISGHTALYWYRQSLGQGLEFLIYFQGNSAPDKSGLPSDRFSAERTGGSVSTLTIQRTQQEDSAVYLCASSSLGRAQETQYFGPGTRLLVL.

Ten or more counts support this clonotype. DNA of the CDR3: TGTGCCAGCAGTTCGGGGGGGTCCTACAATGAGCAGTTCTTC. This gives the protein CASSSGGSYNEQFF. The chain couples TRBV6-4 to TRBJ2-1, with 8 positions matching TRBD2. The trim removed 5 bases at V and 1 base at J, leaving 1 base unmatched. The CDR3 sequence is 14 residues long. Germline V gives CDR1 MRHNA, CDR2 SNTAGT.

The gene calls are TRBV5-1 and TRBJ2-3, with D maybe TRBD2 (5 bases). The CDR3 extends over 16 amino acids. V shed 0 bases and J shed 2 bases, with 13 bases lying between them. Germline V lookup: CDR1 SGHRS, CDR2 YFSETQ. CDR3 amino acids: CASSLVRTGNTDTQYF. CDR3 nucleotides: TGCGCCAGCAGCTTGGTGAGGACCGGGAACACAGATACGCAGTATTTT. Looking up the rest from reference TRBV5-1 and TRBJ2-3 gives the full variable domain: KAGVTQTPRYLIKTRGQQVTLSCSPISGHRSVSWYQQTPGQGLQFLFEYFSETQRNKGNFPGRFSGRQFSNSRSEMNVSTLELGDSALYLCASSLVRTGNTDTQYFGPGTRLTVL.

This clonotype was seen at least ten times. The chain links TRBV7-2 to TRBJ2-1; D is tentatively TRBD1 or TRBD2 (5 bases each). The germline V and J ends were trimmed by 6 bases and 6 bases, with 12 bases remaining between them. The CDR3 has 13 residues. Germline V lookup: CDR1 SGHTA, CDR2 FQGNSA. Written as DNA, the CDR3 is TGTGCCAGCAGTTTATCGAGGGGCAATGAGCAGTTCTTC. It encodes CASSLSRGNEQFF.

This rearrangement joins TRBV18 to TRBJ2-7; D unclear. CDR1 and CDR2 from the germline V gene are KGHSH and LQKENI. This CDR3 has 13 amino acids. Between the trimmed V and J ends, which lost 1 base and 10 bases, there was a span of 14 bases. Written as DNA, the CDR3 is TGTGCCAGCTCACCACAGGGCGAAAGTACCCAGTACTTC. This sequence encodes CASSPQGESTQYF.

This clonotype was seen many times. The chain is built from TRBV7-9 and TRBJ1-4, with 9 bases lining up with TRBD1. V dropped 5 bases and J dropped 4; count of bases not matched to a gene: 5. The CDR3 has 15 amino acids. Germline CDR1 is SEHNR and CDR2 is FQNEAQ (reference sequence). This chain's CDR3 is CASSAGTGNNEKLFF. The DNA for the CDR3 is TGTGCCAGCAGCGCCGGGACAGGGAATAATGAAAAACTGTTTTTT.

This clonotype was seen more than once but under ten times. This may be a read error, as it is one base from a much larger clone. V and J are TRBV9 and TRBJ2-5, with D perhaps TRBD2 (6 bases). CDR1 is SGDLS, CDR2 YYNGEE, per germline. The CDR3 sequence is 14 residues long. V lost 0 bases, J lost 0 bases, and 6 bases lay in between. The CDR3 is CASSVGGDQETQYF. The CDR3 DNA reads TGTGCCAGCAGCGTAGGGGGGGACCAAGAGACCCAGTACTTC.

The V call is TRBV24-1, the J call TRBJ2-5, with 8 bases aligning to TRBD2. J was trimmed by 11 bases and V by 7 bases; bases with no gene match: 5. Germline CDR1 KGHDR, CDR2 SFDVKD. CDR3 length: 11 residues. CDR3 loop: CATRGAGEQYF. CDR3 nucleotide sequence: TGTGCCACCAGGGGAGCGGGGGAGCAGTACTTC.

This clonotype appeared a few times. A clone one base away is much larger, so this may be a read error. The V call is TRBV20-1, the J call TRBJ2-1, with 8 bases matching TRBD2. CDR1 DFQATT and CDR2 SNEGSKA come from the germline V gene (reference sequence). CDR3 size: 12 residues. The trim removed 6 bases at V and 12 bases at J, leaving 10 bases unmatched. The CDR3 is CSATTTGGRQFF. CDR3 DNA sequence: TGCAGTGCAACCACCACGGGAGGGCGGCAGTTCTTC.

This clonotype appeared many times. The rearrangement links TRBV7-2 to TRBJ1-2; perhaps TRBD1 as D (5 bases). CDR1 SGHTA and CDR2 FQGNSA come from the germline V gene. CDR3 length: 18 amino acids. The germline V and J ends were trimmed by 4 bases and 1 base, with 22 bases remaining between them. The CDR3 loop is CASSSRQGVQKFNYGYTF. CDR3 sequence (DNA): TGTGCCAGCAGCTCCCGACAAGGGGTCCAGAAGTTTAACTATGGCTACACCTTC. The complete variable domain, with remaining parts taken from reference TRBV7-2 and TRBJ1-2, reads GAGVSQSPSNKVTEKGKDVELRCDPISGHTALYWYRQSLGQGLEFLIYFQGNSAPDKSGLPSDRFSAERTGGSVSTLTIQRTQQEDSAVYLCASSSRQGVQKFNYGYTFGSGTRLTVV.